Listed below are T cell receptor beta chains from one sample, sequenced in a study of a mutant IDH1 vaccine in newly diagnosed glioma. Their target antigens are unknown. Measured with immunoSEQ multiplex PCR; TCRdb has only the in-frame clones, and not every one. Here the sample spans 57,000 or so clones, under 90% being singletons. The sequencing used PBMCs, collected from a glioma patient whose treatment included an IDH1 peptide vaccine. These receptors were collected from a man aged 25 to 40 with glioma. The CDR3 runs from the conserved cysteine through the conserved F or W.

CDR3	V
CASSRDYRETQYF	TRBV6-5
CASSFGREGEQYF	TRBV27
CASSDRTGAYNEQFF	TRBV2
CASSLVGGGGDTQYF	TRBV7-8
CASNMAGNSDTQYF	TRBV28
CASSSKSGRGYNEQFF	TRBV5-4
CASSAGNLGFGEKLFF	TRBV9
CASSRTGRNQHF	TRBV6-5
CASSAGSGNTGELFF	TRBV9
CSVEAHRGSTDTQYF	TRBV29-1
CASSVGWGNNEQFF	TRBV2
CASSPNQETQYF	TRBV7-2
CASSWGRTLNTEAFF	TRBV5-1
CASSLKRADEKLFF	TRBV7-9
CASSVGGTGLYTGELFF	TRBV9
CASSPGGVGPGETQYF	TRBV5-1
CASSFAFGSSYEQYF	TRBV5-4
CASSEGLSGNTIYF	TRBV6-1
CASSSPNTEAFF	TRBV5-4
CASSLEFSSHEQYF	TRBV11-2
CASSRAGEGIQYF	TRBV10-1
CAWSVFAGTAFF	TRBV30
CASSPGLAGSYEQYF	TRBV18
CASSRALGDAQFF	TRBV7-3
CASTDRDLSNNEQFF	TRBV7-9
CASSLNPPGLGQIQETQYF	TRBV4-2
CASSSRTEAFF	TRBV28
CASSDRNTGELFF	TRBV6-4
CATSPAVGGLYNEQFF	TRBV15
CASSSVGRGNGYTF	TRBV9
CASRGSGEKLFF	TRBV28
CASSSGQGPGEQYF	TRBV11-1
CASSPLSSTDTQYF	TRBV18
CASRYHAGGSYEQYF	TRBV6-6
CASRPTKWTGELFF	TRBV6-1
CASSQGQVATNEKLFF	TRBV27
CAISDSGSSYNEQFF	TRBV10-3
CASSDTGDTEAFF	TRBV19
CASSEEAGSDGYTF	TRBV2
CASSPIQGGIGKNIQYF	TRBV11-2
CASRLPRSPIYEQYF	TRBV28
CARQANQPQHF	TRBV6-1
CASSLVGTAPPHSNQPQHF	TRBV11-3
CASSEGGGLEQYF	TRBV2
CASSVGWGSTDTQYF	TRBV9
CAWRWTQAVSYNEQFF	TRBV30
CASSQVPGFGGYTF	TRBV14
CASSFSGLPKGNEQFF	TRBV7-2
CASSLRGQGANTEAFF	TRBV11-2